These 27 T cell receptor beta chains share one sample of origin, sequenced in a study of cytomegalovirus exposure and HLA in healthy donors. PCR involved 60 Vbeta and 13 Jbeta primers. Sequencing was performed with immunoSEQ multiplex PCR; in TCRdb, only in-frame clones are kept and a portion is missing. This sample contains around 55,000 clones. Sequencing was done on a sample of PBMCs. Every receptor here comes from a man between 50 and 59 years old in good health and CMV-seropositive.

DNA for the CDR3: TGTGCCAGCAGCGTATCTCCCGGGACACCTTCCTACGAGCAGTACTTC. Its translation is CASSVSPGTPSYEQYF. The chain employs TRBV9 and TRBJ2-7; a possible D gene is TRBD1 (6 bases). The CDR3 has 16 amino acids. V dropped 1 base and J dropped 1 base, with 15 bases sitting between them. Germline V lookup: CDR1 SGDLS, CDR2 YYNGEE.

The chain links TRBV13 to TRBJ1-1; D is possibly TRBD1 (6 bases). Germline values: CDR1 PRHDT, CDR2 FYEKMQ (reference sequence). V shed 6 bases and J shed 4 bases, with 21 bases lying between them. This CDR3 contains 16 residues. CDR3 in amino acids: CASSSTGLGGITEAFF. CDR3 bases: TGTGCCAGCAGTTCTACAGGGTTGGGGGGGATCACTGAAGCTTTCTTT.

The chain recombines TRBV7-2 with TRBJ1-2; D not resolved. Germline V gives CDR1 SGHTA, CDR2 FQGNSA. V dropped 5 bases and J dropped 2 bases, with 12 bases sitting between them. There are 14 residues in the CDR3. In DNA form, the CDR3 reads TGTGCCAGCAGCCGCCCCGGCAGGAACTATGGCTACACCTTC. Encoded protein: CASSRPGRNYGYTF.

Here the CDR3 DNA reads TGTGCCAGCAGCGTAAACAGCAACACCGGGGAGCTGTTTTTT. Residues: CASSVNSNTGELFF. V and J are TRBV9 and TRBJ2-2; the D is unclear. This CDR3 contains 14 residues. CDR1 and CDR2 from the germline V gene are SGDLS and YYNGEE. Trimming removed 1 base from V and 2 bases from J, with 6 bases in between.

The chain is built from TRBV30 and TRBJ2-5, with a possible D match to TRBD2 (6 bases). This CDR3 has 13 residues. Germline assignment: CDR1 GTSNPN and CDR2 SVGIG (reference sequence). The ends were cut back, 5 bases at V and 3 bases at J, with 13 bases in the middle. CDR3 DNA sequence: TGTGCCTGGGGTCGGGGGTCTGAAGAGACCCAGTACTTC. Translated: CAWGRGSEETQYF.

CDR3 sequence reads: CAWSGTGLSNGYTF. DNA for the CDR3: TGTGCCTGGTCAGGGACTGGGCTGAGTAATGGCTACACCTTC. The rearrangement joins TRBV30 to TRBJ1-2, with D maybe TRBD1 (5 bases). This CDR3 has 14 amino acids. Germline CDR1 GTSNPN, CDR2 SVGIG (reference sequence). V was trimmed by 5 bases and J by 6 bases, leaving 19 bases between them.

The chain combines TRBV28 with TRBJ2-3; no reliable D call. Per germline, CDR1 MDHEN and CDR2 SYDVKM. This CDR3 is built from 12 residues. Trimming took 6 bases from V and 3 from J, leaving 7 bases between them. The CDR3 coding sequence is TGTGCCAGCAGCGCGTTTACAGATACGCAGTATTTT. Its protein is CASSAFTDTQYF.

The V call is TRBV2, the J call TRBJ1-1; 8 nucleotides agree with TRBD1. Germline V gene sequence: CDR1 SNHLY, CDR2 FYNNEI. Trimming removed 6 bases from V and 1 base from J; junction bases left unmatched: 7. This CDR3 comprises 15 residues. The DNA for the CDR3 is TGTGCCAGCAGGGGACAGGCCTTACCGAACACTGAAGCTTTCTTT. This codes for CASRGQALPNTEAFF.

J is TRBJ2-1 and V is TRBV5-4; 12 positions match TRBD1. Germline trimming cut 0 bases from V and 12 bases from J; bases unmatched to any gene: 10. CDR3 length: 16 amino acids. CDR1 is SGHNT, CDR2 YYREEE, per germline (reference sequence). Here the CDR3 reads CASSLGTGTGGARQFF. The DNA of the CDR3 is TGTGCCAGCAGCTTGGGGACCGGGACAGGGGGCGCCAGGCAGTTCTTC.

The rearrangement links TRBV19 to TRBJ1-1, with D unclear. Trimming stripped 5 bases from V and 0 bases from J, with 10 bases between. There are 14 residues in the CDR3. The germline V gene has CDR1 LNHDA and CDR2 SQIVND (reference sequence). This chain's CDR3 is CASSGLLMNTEAFF. The CDR3 DNA reads TGTGCCAGTAGTGGACTTTTGATGAACACTGAAGCTTTCTTT.

The chain recombines TRBV4-1 with TRBJ1-2, with D possibly matching TRBD1 (5 bases). The CDR3 spans 14 residues. The V end lost 7 bases, the J end lost 2 bases, and 14 bases lay between the germline ends. Germline V CDR1 and CDR2: MGHRA, YSYEKL. The CDR3 nucleotides read TGCGCCAGCACCTCCTCGGAGGGGAACTATGGCTACACCTTC. Its protein product is CASTSSEGNYGYTF.

CDR3 in DNA: TGTGCCAGCAGCTATGGAGGCAGCATGAACACTGAAGCTTTCTTT. Amino acids: CASSYGGSMNTEAFF. The V gene is TRBV6-5, the J gene TRBJ1-1; the D is unclear. Trimming removed 6 bases from V and 0 bases from J, with 14 bases in between. Germline CDR1 and CDR2: MNHEY and SVGAGI. The CDR3 contains 15 residues.

V gene TRBV19 combines with J gene TRBJ2-5; D ambiguous. The CDR3 consists of 14 residues. V was trimmed by 3 bases and J by 0 bases, leaving 8 bases between them. From germline, CDR1 is LNHDA and CDR2 SQIVND (reference sequence). The DNA of the CDR3 is TGTGCCAGTAGTATCCAGGCCTACCAAGAGACCCAGTACTTC. It is translated as CASSIQAYQETQYF.

The rearrangement joins TRBV20-1 to TRBJ2-1; D gene uncertain. Germline V gene data show CDR1 as DFQATT and CDR2 as SNEGSKA (reference sequence). The CDR3 is made up of 11 amino acids. V was clipped by 3 bases and J by 8 bases, with 8 bases between them. The CDR3 DNA follows: TGCAGTGCTAGTCCTCTCTATGAGCAGTTCTTC. It specifies CSASPLYEQFF.

The V call is TRBV6-5, the J call TRBJ2-2, with unresolved D. This CDR3 is 14 amino acids long. Deletions cut 2 bases from V and 5 bases from J, with 9 bases between. Germline V gene lookup returns CDR1 MNHEY and CDR2 SVGAGI. Here the CDR3 DNA reads TGTGCCAGCAGTTACCGCGACGGGACCGGGGAGCTGTTTTTT. Protein: CASSYRDGTGELFF.

The J gene is TRBJ1-1, the V gene TRBV4-1; the D gene is possibly TRBD1 (6 bases). CDR3 size: 13 residues. V lost 6 bases to trimming and J lost 5 bases, with 13 bases between them. CDR1 is MGHRA and CDR2 is YSYEKL in the germline V gene. CDR3 sequence reads: CASSVWGQTEAFF. The CDR3 nucleotides read TGCGCCAGCAGTGTATGGGGGCAAACTGAAGCTTTCTTT.

The rearrangement uses TRBV25-1 and TRBJ2-2; weak D call: TRBD1 (6 bases). The CDR3 consists of 15 residues. The germline V gene has CDR1 MGHDK and CDR2 SYGVNS. Trimming left V 2 bases short and J 0 bases short, with 7 bases between. The CDR3 region is CASSEGTTNTGELFF. The CDR3 DNA follows: TGTGCCAGCAGTGAAGGGACAACGAACACCGGGGAGCTGTTTTTT.

The V gene is TRBV4-1, the J gene TRBJ2-1, with TRBD1 matching 7 bases. The V gene's germline CDR1 is MGHRA and CDR2 YSYEKL. The CDR3 has 14 residues. J was trimmed by 5 bases and V by 4 bases; bases with no gene match: 5. The CDR3 DNA is TGCGCCAGCAGCCCCAGGGGGACCAACAATGAGCAGTTCTTC. It codes for CASSPRGTNNEQFF.

The CDR3 DNA reads as TGCGCCAGCAGCCAAGACCCCCACGGGCTAGCGGGGTGGCAAGAGACCCAGTACTTC. Residues: CASSQDPHGLAGWQETQYF. This chain uses TRBV4-1 with TRBJ2-5, with TRBD2 identical over 9 bases. The CDR3 runs 19 residues. J gave up 2 bases and V 0 bases, and 13 bases lay outside the gene matches. Germline V gene data show CDR1 as MGHRA and CDR2 as YSYEKL.

The rearrangement uses TRBV5-1 and TRBJ2-3, with 7 bases that match TRBD2. J lost 2 bases, V lost 4 bases, and 7 bases had no gene match. This CDR3 has 15 amino acids. Germline-derived CDR1 and CDR2 are SGHRS and YFSETQ. CDR3 DNA: TGCGCCAGCAGCGGCGGACTAGTGGCCACAGATACGCAGTATTTT. This encodes CASSGGLVATDTQYF. Full variable domain (remainder filled in from reference TRBV5-1 and TRBJ2-3): KAGVTQTPRYLIKTRGQQVTLSCSPISGHRSVSWYQQTPGQGLQFLFEYFSETQRNKGNFPGRFSGRQFSNSRSEMNVSTLELGDSALYLCASSGGLVATDTQYFGPGTRLTVL.

The chain combines TRBV7-2 with TRBJ2-5, with a weak D call TRBD1 (6 bases). Germline CDR1 is SGHTA and CDR2 is FQGNSA. Deletions cut 5 bases from V and 4 bases from J, with 14 bases between. The CDR3 runs 14 residues. This chain's CDR3 is CASSVVRGGETQYF. Here the CDR3 DNA reads TGTGCCAGCAGCGTAGTCAGGGGCGGAGAGACCCAGTACTTC.

This rearrangement joins TRBV25-1 to TRBJ1-1, with TRBD1 as a possible D gene (5 bases). The CDR3 spans 11 residues. V was shortened by 6 bases and J by 7 bases, with 9 bases between the two germline ends. Per the germline V gene, CDR1 is MGHDK and CDR2 is SYGVNS. CDR3 residues: CASRATGEAFF. CDR3 coding DNA: TGTGCCAGCAGGGCCACAGGTGAAGCTTTCTTT.

V usage is TRBV4-1 and J usage is TRBJ1-2; D is undetermined. V shed 0 bases and J shed 3 bases, with 5 bases lying between them. The CDR3 runs to 13 residues. Per the germline V gene, CDR1 is MGHRA and CDR2 is YSYEKL. The chain's CDR3 is CASSQEGHYGYTF. CDR3 in DNA: TGCGCCAGCAGCCAAGAGGGCCACTATGGCTACACCTTC.

This chain links TRBV7-2 with TRBJ1-2; TRBD1 is a possible D gene (5 bases). Trimming removed 1 base from V and 5 bases from J, with 11 bases in between. CDR3 size: 14 residues. In germline, CDR1 is SGHTA, CDR2 FQGNSA. The CDR3 DNA reads as TGTGCCAGCAGCTTAGGCGGTCAGGGTTATGGCTACACCTTC. Its translation: CASSLGGQGYGYTF.

Regarding this clone: A junction end diverges from the germline sequence, so it may reflect a read error. The rearrangement links TRBV19 to TRBJ2-1; unclear D gene. Germline V CDR1 and CDR2: LNHDA, SQIVND (reference sequence). The CDR3 is made up of 14 amino acids. The CDR3 DNA is TGTGCCAGTAGTATCTCTTTCTCCGACAATGAGCAGTTCTTC. It specifies CASSISFSDNEQFF.

The CDR3 here is CASRRTGVVETQYF. In nucleotides, the CDR3 is TGTGCCAGCAGACGGACAGGGGTTGTAGAGACCCAGTACTTC. This chain joins TRBV14 and TRBJ2-5; TRBD1 agrees at 9 bases. The CDR3 runs 14 residues. V lost 6 bases, J lost 4 bases, and 6 bases stayed unmatched. CDR1 and CDR2 from the germline V gene are SGHDN and FVKESK.

V is TRBV23-1 and J is TRBJ1-4, with a weak D call TRBD1 (6 bases). TRBV23-1 is an ORF for which the function is uncertain. Trimming took 3 bases from V and 4 from J, leaving 15 bases between them. CDR3 length equals 16 residues. The CDR3 DNA is TGCGCCAGCAGTCACACTCCTGACAGGTATAATGAAAAACTGTTTTTT. Its translation: CASSHTPDRYNEKLFF.